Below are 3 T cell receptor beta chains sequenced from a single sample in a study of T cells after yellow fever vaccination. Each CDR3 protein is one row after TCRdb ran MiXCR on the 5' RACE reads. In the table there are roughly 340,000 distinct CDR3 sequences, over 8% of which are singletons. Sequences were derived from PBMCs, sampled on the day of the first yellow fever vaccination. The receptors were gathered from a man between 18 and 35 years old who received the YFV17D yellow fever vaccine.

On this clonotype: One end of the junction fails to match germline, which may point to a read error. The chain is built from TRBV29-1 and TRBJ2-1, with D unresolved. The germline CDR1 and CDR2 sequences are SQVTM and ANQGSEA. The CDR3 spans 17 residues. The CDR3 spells CSVEEGSLSRSYNEQFF. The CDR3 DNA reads TGCAGCGTCGAAGAAGGGTCCTTAAGCCGCTCCTACAATGAGCAGTTCTTC.

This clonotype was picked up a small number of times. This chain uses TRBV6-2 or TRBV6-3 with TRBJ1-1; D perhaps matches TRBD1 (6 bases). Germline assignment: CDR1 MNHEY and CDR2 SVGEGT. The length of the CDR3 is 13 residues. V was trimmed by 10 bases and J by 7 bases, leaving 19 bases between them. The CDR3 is CATKLDSPIEAFF. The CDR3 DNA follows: TGTGCCACCAAATTGGACAGCCCAATTGAAGCTTTCTTT.

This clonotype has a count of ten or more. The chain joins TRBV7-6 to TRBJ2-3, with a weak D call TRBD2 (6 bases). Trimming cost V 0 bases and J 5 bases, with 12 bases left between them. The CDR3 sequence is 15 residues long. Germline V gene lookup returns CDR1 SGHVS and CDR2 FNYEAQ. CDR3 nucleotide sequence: TGTGCCAGCAGCTTAGCGGGGGGAGCGGAAGATACGCAGTATTTT. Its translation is CASSLAGGAEDTQYF.